The clone carrying this T cell receptor (beta chain) was recorded once. Unmatched junction bases numbered 4, after V lost 1 base and J lost 8 bases. Germline assignment: CDR1 SGHDT and CDR2 YYEEEE. The CDR3 is 13 residues long. Naive CD8 cells lacked CD45RO, underwent positive selection for CCR7 and left out terminally differentiated effector memory CD45RA+ cells. This specimen comes from a study of shared clonotypes between healthy human individuals. Some clones are missing from TCRdb's copy, which holds only in-frame ones; the method was immunoSEQ multiplex PCR. This table holds about 2.1 million clones, around 93% found once.

The material sequenced was naive CD8+ T cells from PBMCs. The chain has TRBV5-6 and TRBJ1-1, with TRBD1 identical over 8 bases. The sequence came from a man aged 18 to 30 in good health. Some clones in this sample may be carry-over from other donors' samples. The CDR3 DNA reads TGTGCCAGCAGCTTGTCGGCAGGGGGCGAAGCTTTCTTT. It translates to CASSLSAGGEAFF.